Below are 24 T cell receptor beta chains sequenced from a single sample in a study of neurological immune-mediated disorders. A single record per CDR3 protein comes from TCRdb applying MiXCR to the 5' RACE reads. The sample carries roughly 80,000 distinct CDR3 sequences, roughly a sixth recorded once. Sequencing used PBMCs. These receptors were taken from a woman between 40 and 55 years old in good health.

The CDR3 DNA follows: TGTGCCATCAGTGAGTCGTTCCCTAGCGAAGGCACAGATACGCAGTATTTT. It translates to CAISESFPSEGTDTQYF. The rearrangement links TRBV10-3 to TRBJ2-3; D might be TRBD2 (6 bases). CDR3 size: 17 residues. Germline V gene sequence: CDR1 ENHRY, CDR2 SYGVKD. V gave up 0 bases and J gave up 1 base, with 14 bases separating them.

A word on this clonotype: A read error may produce the germline difference seen at one junction end. V usage is TRBV5-1 and J usage is TRBJ1-1; D may be TRBD1 (5 bases). Germline CDR1 reads SGHRS; CDR2 reads YFSETQ. The CDR3 has 13 amino acids. The DNA of the CDR3 is TGTGCCAACAGGCCCGGATGGGGCACTGAAGCTTTCTTT. Translated, it gives CANRPGWGTEAFF.

This clonotype was seen many times. This chain connects TRBV5-1 to TRBJ2-3; 9 bases align to TRBD2. The germline gives CDR1 SGHRS, CDR2 YFSETQ. The CDR3 runs to 14 residues. V shed 5 bases, J shed 5 bases, and the junction held 6 bases outside the gene matches. The CDR3 DNA reads as TGCGCCAGCAGACCGGGACTAGCACAAGATACGCAGTATTTT. It encodes CASRPGLAQDTQYF.

This clonotype has a count of ten or more. The rearrangement links TRBV3-1 to TRBJ1-5; 7 nucleotides align to TRBD1. The CDR3 runs 15 residues. Germline trimming cut 3 bases from V and 1 base from J; bases unmatched to any gene: 3. Germline V gene sequence: CDR1 LGHDT, CDR2 YNNKEL (reference sequence). The CDR3 region has the DNA TGTGCCAGCAGCCAGTTACAGGGGAGCAATCAGCCCCAGCATTTT. It is translated as CASSQLQGSNQPQHF.

This clonotype was seen ten or more times. This chain joins TRBV5-1 and TRBJ2-3; D not resolved. The CDR3 runs 14 residues. The germline V gene has CDR1 SGHRS and CDR2 YFSETQ. Trimming removed 0 bases at V and 2 bases at J, with 7 bases between. CDR3 sequence reads: CASSLVNPTDTQYF. CDR3 nucleotide sequence: TGCGCCAGCAGCTTGGTGAACCCCACAGATACGCAGTATTTT.

This clonotype was observed many times. J is TRBJ2-7 and V is TRBV11-2, with 9 bases lining up with TRBD1. V was clipped by 3 bases and J by 6 bases; unmatched bases: 12. The CDR3 is made up of 16 amino acids. Germline V gene data show CDR1 as SGHAT and CDR2 as FQNNGV. DNA of the CDR3: TGTGCCAGCAGCTTTGAGGGACAGGGAAGGAGTCGCGAGCAGTACGTC. Its protein product is CASSFEGQGRSREQYV.

The table lists this clonotype with many counts. The chain recombines TRBV20-1 with TRBJ2-3; TRBD2 agrees at 14 bases. V lost 6 bases, J lost 2 bases, and 10 bases stayed unmatched. Germline V gene sequence: CDR1 DFQATT, CDR2 SNEGSKA (reference sequence). The CDR3 is 17 amino acids. The CDR3 loop is CSAEPGLAGANTDTQYF. CDR3 nucleotide sequence: TGCAGTGCGGAACCGGGACTAGCGGGGGCCAACACAGATACGCAGTATTTT.

This clonotype was seen at least ten times. The genes are TRBV28 and TRBJ2-4; no clear D. Per germline, CDR1 MDHEN and CDR2 SYDVKM. V was trimmed by 6 bases and J by 10 bases, leaving 10 bases between them. The CDR3 spans 11 residues. The CDR3 is CASRTSMIQYF. CDR3 nucleotides: TGTGCCAGCAGAACTTCTATGATTCAGTACTTC.

This clonotype was seen at least ten times. The DNA for the CDR3 is TGTGCCAGCACTCCGAGGCTGCTACGGAACACTGAAGCTTTCTTT. This sequence encodes CASTPRLLRNTEAFF. The chain recombines TRBV5-5 with TRBJ1-1, with no clear D. This CDR3 comprises 15 residues. The germline CDR1 and CDR2 sequences are SGHKS and YYEKEE (reference sequence). V dropped 6 bases and J dropped 1 base, with 16 bases sitting between them.

V usage is TRBV6-5 and J usage is TRBJ2-1, with 8 bases identical to TRBD2. Germline V gene data show CDR1 as MNHEY and CDR2 as SVGAGI. The V gene end was trimmed by 6 bases and the J gene end by 2 bases; junction bases not matched to a gene: 9. The CDR3 totals 16 residues. CDR3 region: CASSPGGPEAYNEQFF. CDR3 bases: TGTGCCAGCAGCCCGGGGGGGCCAGAGGCCTACAATGAGCAGTTCTTC.

In its sample, this clonotype was seen many times. The chain recombines TRBV10-3 with TRBJ1-5; no firm D call. The germline V and J ends were trimmed by 6 bases and 8 bases, with 17 bases remaining between them. This CDR3 is built from 14 residues. CDR1 and CDR2 (germline): ENHRY, SYGVKD. The CDR3 spells CAISKEGRLEPQHF. CDR3 in DNA: TGTGCCATCAGCAAGGAAGGGCGTCTGGAGCCCCAGCATTTT.

This clonotype appeared once. A clone one base away is much larger, so this may be a read error. J is TRBJ2-3 and V is TRBV20-1; either TRBD1 or TRBD2 may supply D (5 bases each). Germline V gene lookup returns CDR1 DFQATT and CDR2 SNEGSKA (reference sequence). The ends were cut back, 6 bases at V and 2 bases at J, with 15 bases in the middle. The CDR3 runs 14 residues. CDR3 in DNA: TGCAGTGCCCCGGGACCGATCCTCACAGATACGCAGTATTTT. As protein: CSAPGPILTDTQYF.

The rearrangement links TRBV5-1 to TRBJ1-4, with D unclear. Trimming removed 6 bases at V and 2 bases at J, with 11 bases between. This CDR3 comprises 14 residues. Germline V gives CDR1 SGHRS, CDR2 YFSETQ. This chain's CDR3 is CASTPAGTNEKLFF. CDR3 nucleotides: TGCGCCAGCACCCCTGCGGGGACTAATGAAAAACTGTTTTTT.

The table lists this clonotype with many counts. This rearrangement joins TRBV25-1 to TRBJ1-6; D not certain. The length of the CDR3 is 14 residues. The germline V gene has CDR1 MGHDK and CDR2 SYGVNS. Trimming shortened V by 6 bases and J by 10 bases, and 16 bases separated the two germline ends. CDR3 sequence: CASRPTDGGSPLHF. CDR3 sequence (DNA): TGTGCCAGCAGGCCCACGGACGGAGGATCACCCCTCCACTTT. Variable domain in full (rest from reference TRBV25-1 and TRBJ1-6): EADIYQTPRYLVIGTGKKITLECSQTMGHDKMYWYQQDPGMELHLIHYSYGVNSTEKGDLSSESTVSRIRTEHFPLTLESARPSHTSQYLCASRPTDGGSPLHFGNGTRLTVT.

The V gene is TRBV25-1, the J gene TRBJ2-3, with D maybe TRBD2 (6 bases). The CDR3 runs to 16 residues. Germline V gene sequence: CDR1 MGHDK, CDR2 SYGVNS. Trimming stripped 1 base from V and 4 bases from J, with 15 bases between. In nucleotides, the CDR3 is TGTGCCAGCAGTGAATCGGACATGGGGGGTTCAGATACGCAGTATTTT. Residues: CASSESDMGGSDTQYF.

This clonotype has ten or more counts. V is TRBV4-1 and J is TRBJ1-2, with a weak D call TRBD1 (6 bases). The CDR3 runs 19 residues. V was clipped by 1 base and J by 2 bases, with 23 bases between them. Germline CDR1 reads MGHRA; CDR2 reads YSYEKL. DNA for the CDR3: TGCGCCAGCAGCCAAGTTTCTGCCTTGGCCGGACAGATGAACTATGGCTACACCTTC. Amino acids: CASSQVSALAGQMNYGYTF.

This clonotype was counted many times. The chain recombines TRBV5-6 with TRBJ1-5; D is perhaps TRBD1 (6 bases). The CDR3 has 15 amino acids. Trimming took 2 bases from V and 0 from J, leaving 9 bases between them. Germline V CDR1 and CDR2: SGHDT, YYEEEE. CDR3 coding DNA: TGTGCCAGCAGCTTACAGGGATATAGCAATCAGCCCCAGCATTTT. Translating gives CASSLQGYSNQPQHF.

Ten or more counts support this clonotype. The CDR3 coding sequence is TGCGCCAGCAGCCCGGGGAGAGGTCAAGAGACCCAGTACTTC. Amino acid sequence: CASSPGRGQETQYF. The chain is built from TRBV4-3 and TRBJ2-5, with TRBD2 as a possible D gene (5 bases). The CDR3 is made up of 14 amino acids. From germline, CDR1 is LGHNA and CDR2 YSLEER. Trimming took 4 bases from V and 2 from J, leaving 11 bases between them.

This clonotype was observed a single time. The chain links TRBV5-4 to TRBJ1-2; 11 bases match TRBD1. This CDR3 region has 17 residues. J gave up 8 bases and V 3 bases, and 15 bases lay outside the gene matches. Per the germline V gene, CDR1 is SGHNT and CDR2 is YYREEE (reference sequence). As DNA, the CDR3 is TGTGCCAGCAGCTCCGCCAGGGACAGGGGGAGCGAAAGAGGCTACACCTTC. This codes for CASSSARDRGSERGYTF.

This clonotype occurred many times. The gene calls are TRBV20-1 and TRBJ2-1, with 12 positions matching TRBD2. This CDR3 comprises 16 residues. J was trimmed by 13 bases and V by 3 bases; bases with no gene match: 16. Per germline, CDR1 DFQATT and CDR2 SNEGSKA (reference sequence). The CDR3 DNA reads as TGCAGTGCTAGCGGGTCTAGCGGGGGGGTGCGTGAGGAACAGTTCTTC. Translation gives CSASGSSGGVREEQFF.

This clonotype showed up many times. The chain uses TRBV7-3 and TRBJ1-1, with 9 bases aligning to TRBD1. CDR1 and CDR2 (germline): SGHTA, FQGTGA. The V and J ends lost 5 bases and 5 bases, in that order; junction bases with no gene match: 3. The CDR3 sequence is 13 residues long. CDR3 protein: CASSRDRGTEAFF. DNA for the CDR3: TGTGCCAGCAGCCGTGACAGGGGGACTGAAGCTTTCTTT.

This chain links TRBV3-1 with TRBJ2-2; possible D gene TRBD2, 5 bases. Trimming shortened V by 6 bases and J by 2 bases, and 19 bases separated the two germline ends. The CDR3 runs to 17 residues. Per germline, CDR1 LGHDT and CDR2 YNNKEL (reference sequence). CDR3 protein: CASRRAPVGTNTGELFF. CDR3 DNA: TGTGCCAGCAGGCGGGCGCCTGTGGGAACTAACACCGGGGAGCTGTTTTTT.

This clonotype was detected many times. J is TRBJ1-5 and V is TRBV28, with D uncertain. CDR1 and CDR2 (germline): MDHEN, SYDVKM. This CDR3 is built from 18 residues. Trimming removed 4 bases at V and 7 bases at J, with 26 bases between. This chain's CDR3 is CASSSPRTGGRWEQPQHF. As DNA, the CDR3 is TGTGCCAGCAGTTCCCCAAGGACGGGTGGTAGGTGGGAACAGCCCCAGCATTTT.

The table lists this clonotype with many counts. The rearrangement links TRBV20-1 to TRBJ2-6; D is possibly TRBD1 or TRBD2 (5 bases each). This CDR3 is built from 14 residues. In germline, CDR1 is DFQATT, CDR2 SNEGSKA (reference sequence). V dropped 0 bases and J dropped 2 bases, with 5 bases sitting between them. CDR3 DNA: TGCAGTGCTAGAGAGGGGGCTGGGGCCAACGTCCTGACTTTC. Amino acids: CSAREGAGANVLTF.